This record concerns one TCR beta chain sequence. Its target is not known. The data stem from a study of blood T cells in healthy people across ages. Study-wide points: PBMCs were not sorted, which prevented a conclusive comparison of naive versus antigen-experienced cells. It was the long-lived donors that had more naive CD4+ cells and higher diversity than aged donors.

The length of the CDR3 is 15 residues. From germline, CDR1 is GTSNPN and CDR2 SVGIG (reference sequence). The V and J ends lost 1 base and 8 bases, in that order; junction bases with no gene match: 12. Sample-barcoded 5' priming and a J-beta primer mix drove a second PCR of about 7 to 11 cycles. One entry per CDR3 protein, called by TCRdb with MiXCR from the 5' RACE reads. The repertoire has hundreds of thousands of distinct CDR3 sequences, 48% of them found once; the top ten carry under 15%. The V and J genes are TRBV30 and TRBJ1-2; TRBD1 matches 8 bases. The receptor was derived from a man aged 25 to 40 in good health. The sequencing input was blood. DNA of the CDR3: TGTGCCTGGAGTGCCCCAGGGGACAGGACCTGGGGCTACACCTTC. Translated, it gives CAWSAPGDRTWGYTF.